A selection of T cell receptor beta chains follows, all from one sample in a study of metastatic and nonmetastatic thyroid tumors. MiXCR re-clonotyped the PCR reads for TCRdb. The sample includes roughly 48,000 clones, less than 25% of them seen just once. Sequenced sample: blood. The receptor source for this set is a male donor with papillary thyroid cancer or a benign thyroid nodule (not recorded which). Some clones in this sample may be carry-over from other donors' samples. CDR3s include the opening cysteine and the closing phenylalanine or tryptophan. A D gene is named only where the DNA matches it firmly. Rows give clone size only sometimes, using once, few, many, or a class for an expanded clone.

CDR3: CASSPFSGTSDNEQFF
DNA: TGTGCCAGCAGCCCATTCTCCGGGACTAGCGACAATGAGCAGTTCTTC
D: TRBD2
V: TRBV11-2
J: TRBJ2-1
size: NA

CDR3: CAISTLAGGADTQYF
DNA: TGTGCCATCAGTACCCTAGCGGGAGGGGCAGATACGCAGTATTTT
D: TRBD2
V: TRBV10-3
J: TRBJ2-3
size: NA

CDR3: CSARDPSRWNEQYF
DNA: TGCAGTGCTAGAGATCCGAGCAGGTGGAACGAGCAGTACTTC
D: NA
V: TRBV20-1
J: TRBJ2-7
size: NA

CDR3: CASSSASYNEQFF
DNA: TGTGCCAGCAGCTCGGCCTCCTACAATGAGCAGTTCTTC
D: NA
V: TRBV7-9
J: TRBJ2-1
size: many

CDR3: CASSEQVFNEKLFF
DNA: TGTGCCAGCAGTGAACAAGTCTTTAATGAAAAACTGTTTTTT
D: NA
V: TRBV11-2
J: TRBJ1-4
size: NA

CDR3: CASSPDTGELFF
DNA: TGTGCCAGCAGCCCGGACACCGGGGAGCTGTTTTTT
D: NA
V: TRBV27
J: TRBJ2-2
size: many

CDR3: CSARKALAGRGSTQPQHF
DNA: TGCAGTGCTAGAAAAGCCCTCGCAGGCAGGGGGTCAACGCAGCCCCAGCATTTT
D: TRBD1
V: TRBV20-1
J: TRBJ1-5
size: many

CDR3: CASSSTEGRGPLHF
DNA: TGTGCCAGCAGCTCCACTGAGGGACGGGGGCCCCTCCACTTT
D: NA
V: TRBV7-8
J: TRBJ1-6
size: many

CDR3: CASSPGQGGSGYTF
DNA: TGTGCCAGCAGCCCGGGACAGGGGGGATCTGGCTACACCTTC
D: TRBD1
V: TRBV12-3/TRBV12-4
J: TRBJ1-2
size: many

CDR3: CASSYGGATGNTIYF
DNA: TGTGCCAGCAGTTATGGGGGCGCAACTGGAAACACCATATATTTT
D: NA
V: TRBV6-9
J: TRBJ1-3
size: few

CDR3: CASSLAVNYNEQFF
DNA: TGTGCCAGCAGCTTAGCGGTGAACTACAATGAGCAGTTCTTC
D: NA
V: TRBV7-9
J: TRBJ2-1
size: many

CDR3: CASSIGTETGELFF
DNA: TGTGCCAGTAGTATAGGGACAGAGACCGGGGAGCTGTTTTTT
D: NA
V: TRBV19
J: TRBJ2-2
size: many

CDR3: CAWSYQTSPTSEQYF
DNA: TGTGCCTGGAGCTATCAGACTTCACCCACTTCAGAGCAGTACTTC
D: NA
V: TRBV30
J: TRBJ2-7
size: many

CDR3: CSALTGGLSYNEQFF
DNA: TGCAGTGCCCTCACAGGGGGCTTATCCTACAATGAGCAGTTCTTC
D: TRBD1
V: TRBV20-1
J: TRBJ2-1
size: many

CDR3: CASSLRGLEYNGELFF
DNA: TGTGCCAGCAGTTTGAGGGGACTAGAATACAACGGGGAGCTGTTTTTT
D: TRBD2
V: TRBV27
J: TRBJ2-2
size: few

CDR3: CASNLDRGGIETQYF
DNA: TGTGCCAGCAATCTGGACAGGGGGGGTATTGAGACCCAGTACTTC
D: TRBD1
V: TRBV6-1
J: TRBJ2-5
size: many

CDR3: CATSESTGEQFF
DNA: TGTGCCACCAGTGAGTCGACTGGTGAGCAGTTCTTC
D: NA
V: TRBV24-1
J: TRBJ2-1
size: many

CDR3: CASRVAGGPINEQFF
DNA: TGTGCCAGCAGGGTAGCGGGGGGGCCAATAAATGAGCAGTTCTTC
D: TRBD2
V: TRBV12-3/TRBV12-4
J: TRBJ2-1
size: NA

CDR3: CASSSLHGYTF
DNA: TGTGCCAGCAGTTCCCTCCATGGCTACACCTTC
D: NA
V: TRBV12-3/TRBV12-4
J: TRBJ1-2
size: NA

CDR3: CASSYGSVQPQHF
DNA: TGTGCCAGCAGTTATGGCAGTGTTCAGCCCCAGCATTTT
D: NA
V: TRBV6-6
J: TRBJ1-5
size: few

CDR3: CASSSGNEQFF
DNA: TGTGCCAGCAGTTCAGGGAATGAGCAGTTCTTC
D: NA
V: TRBV27
J: TRBJ2-1
size: many

CDR3: CASSLQGSTGDLFF
DNA: TGTGCCAGCAGCTTACAGGGGAGCACCGGGGACCTGTTTTTT
D: NA
V: TRBV7-9
J: TRBJ2-2
size: NA

CDR3: CASSPPDDYEQYF
DNA: TGTGCCAGCAGTCCCCCGGATGACTACGAGCAGTACTTC
D: NA
V: TRBV6-1
J: TRBJ2-7
size: few

CDR3: CASSLTGFYGYTF
DNA: TGTGCCAGCAGCTTGACAGGGTTCTATGGCTACACCTTC
D: NA
V: TRBV5-6
J: TRBJ1-2
size: few

CDR3: CSAEGQQETQYF
DNA: TGCAGTGCCGAGGGACAGCAAGAGACCCAGTACTTC
D: TRBD1
V: TRBV20-1
J: TRBJ2-5
size: many

CDR3: CASSESTSYEQYF
DNA: TGTGCCAGCAGCGAGTCCACGTCCTACGAGCAGTACTTC
D: NA
V: TRBV6-1
J: TRBJ2-7
size: NA

CDR3: CASSPLSPPRVSTNTGELFF
DNA: TGTGCCAGCAGTCCTCTAAGCCCCCCAAGGGTTTCGACGAACACCGGGGAGCTGTTTTTT
D: NA
V: TRBV6-2/TRBV6-3
J: TRBJ2-2
size: NA

CDR3: CASSRQVNEKLFF
DNA: TGTGCCAGCTCCAGACAGGTTAATGAAAAACTGTTTTTT
D: NA
V: TRBV2
J: TRBJ1-4
size: many